The clone carrying this T cell receptor beta chain has more than one count but fewer than ten. Its specificity is not known. Use of 60 Vbeta and 13 Jbeta primers characterized the PCR. Profiling relied on immunoSEQ multiplex PCR, and the TCRdb table lists in-frame clones only, not all of them. The sample has around 130,000 clones; about 81% are singletons. The sample comes from a study of cytomegalovirus exposure and HLA in healthy donors. This CDR3 has 16 amino acids. The V and J ends lost 0 bases and 3 bases respectively, with 15 bases between them. CDR1 and CDR2 from the germline V gene are MNHEY and SMNVEV (reference sequence). Whole-study results and caveats: High sensitivity and specificity were reportedly achieved when the classifier diagnosed cytomegalovirus status. Indistinguishability led to the exclusion of some V segments, TRBV6-2 and TRBV6-3 included. One variant, a missense change in DCLRE1C, was linked in a later analysis to TCR beta V- and J-gene trimming. With DRB1 most and HLA-C fewest, TCR association rates differed between HLA loci in a later analysis.

The sample taken for sequencing was PBMCs. This TCR was recovered from a woman aged 40 to 55 in good health and CMV-seropositive. The chain is built from TRBV27 and TRBJ2-7; tentative D call: TRBD2 (7 bases). The CDR3 DNA sequence: TGTGCCAGCAGTTTATCGTTGAGGGGGGGCTTCTACGAGCAGTACTTC. Encoded protein: CASSLSLRGGFYEQYF.